This is a list of T cell receptor beta chains from one sample in a study of tumor-infiltrating lymphocytes in oesophageal squamous cell carcinoma. TCRdb re-derived calls from the PCR reads in MiXCR, one entry per CDR3 protein. The data hold fewer than 20,000 distinct CDR3 sequences, with over 50% observed a single time. The sample consisted of esophageal tumor tissue. Receptors were obtained from a female donor with esophageal squamous cell carcinoma. The CDR3 runs from the conserved cysteine through the conserved F or W. A D gene is named only where the DNA matches it firmly. Expanded clones are given a class, and other clones once, few, many or no size at all.

clone_size: -; d_call: -; cdr3_length: 15; j_call: TRBJ1-4; v_call: TRBV6-1; cdr3_aa: CASSKGPPREGKLFF; cdr3_nt: TGTGCCAGCAGTAAGGGACCGCCCCGAGAGGGAAAACTGTTTTTT
clone_size: -; d_call: -; cdr3_length: 14; j_call: TRBJ2-1; v_call: TRBV7-3; cdr3_aa: CASSADYFGNEQFF; cdr3_nt: TGTGCCAGCAGCGCGGACTATTTCGGCAATGAGCAGTTCTTC
clone_size: few; d_call: TRBD2; cdr3_length: 16; j_call: TRBJ2-7; v_call: TRBV27; cdr3_aa: CASSFLPGTSLYEQYF; cdr3_nt: TGTGCCAGCAGTTTCCTCCCCGGGACTAGCCTCTACGAGCAGTACTTC
clone_size: -; d_call: -; cdr3_length: 15; j_call: TRBJ2-1; v_call: TRBV7-6; cdr3_aa: CASSLDGGRGNEQFF; cdr3_nt: TGTGCCAGCAGCTTAGACGGGGGCAGGGGCAATGAGCAGTTCTTC
clone_size: -; d_call: -; cdr3_length: 13; j_call: TRBJ2-1; v_call: TRBV7-3; cdr3_aa: CASSLTRDLKQFF; cdr3_nt: TGTGCCAGCAGCTTAACGAGGGATTTAAAGCAGTTCTTC
clone_size: -; d_call: -; cdr3_length: 15; j_call: TRBJ1-6; v_call: TRBV7-6; cdr3_aa: CASSTGGGYNSPLHF; cdr3_nt: TGTGCCAGCAGCACCGGAGGGGGTTATAATTCACCCCTCCACTTT
clone_size: -; d_call: -; cdr3_length: 14; j_call: TRBJ1-2; v_call: TRBV7-2; cdr3_aa: CASSLGFDGYGYTF; cdr3_nt: TGTGCCAGCAGCTTAGGGTTTGACGGATATGGCTACACCTTC
clone_size: -; d_call: TRBD1; cdr3_length: 18; j_call: TRBJ1-1; v_call: TRBV7-4; cdr3_aa: CASSLGRGRDRVNTEAFF; cdr3_nt: TGTGCCAGCAGCTTAGGACGCGGGAGGGACAGGGTGAACACTGAAGCTTTCTTT
clone_size: -; d_call: -; cdr3_length: 14; j_call: TRBJ2-1; v_call: TRBV7-3; cdr3_aa: CASTPTTGFNEQFF; cdr3_nt: TGTGCCAGCACCCCAACGACTGGATTCAATGAGCAGTTCTTC
clone_size: -; d_call: -; cdr3_length: 16; j_call: TRBJ2-1; v_call: TRBV24-1; cdr3_aa: CATSDLWGSKDNEQFF; cdr3_nt: TGTGCCACCAGTGATTTATGGGGATCCAAGGACAATGAGCAGTTCTTC
clone_size: many; d_call: TRBD2; cdr3_length: 17; j_call: TRBJ2-7; v_call: TRBV6-1; cdr3_aa: CASSTGILAGGVYEQYF; cdr3_nt: TGTGCCAGCAGTACGGGAATTCTAGCGGGAGGTGTTTACGAGCAGTACTTC
clone_size: medium-sized; d_call: TRBD2; cdr3_length: 17; j_call: TRBJ2-1; v_call: TRBV11-3; cdr3_aa: CASSLERGLAPYNEQFF; cdr3_nt: TGTGCCAGCAGCTTAGAGCGGGGACTAGCCCCCTACAATGAGCAGTTCTTC
clone_size: many; d_call: -; cdr3_length: 14; j_call: TRBJ2-3; v_call: TRBV6-1; cdr3_aa: CASEFTPSTDTQYF; cdr3_nt: TGTGCCAGCGAGTTTACCCCTAGCACAGATACGCAGTATTTT
clone_size: many; d_call: -; cdr3_length: 14; j_call: TRBJ1-5; v_call: TRBV10-3; cdr3_aa: CAISESGGGQPQHF; cdr3_nt: TGTGCCATCAGTGAGTCCGGAGGCGGTCAGCCCCAGCATTTT
clone_size: medium-sized; d_call: -; cdr3_length: 14; j_call: TRBJ1-1; v_call: TRBV7-8; cdr3_aa: CASTFGGGLTEAFF; cdr3_nt: TGTGCCAGCACGTTCGGAGGGGGTTTAACTGAAGCTTTCTTT
clone_size: -; d_call: -; cdr3_length: 14; j_call: TRBJ2-7; v_call: TRBV7-2; cdr3_aa: CASSLVEGSYEQYF; cdr3_nt: TGTGCCAGCAGCTTAGTAGAGGGGTCCTACGAGCAGTACTTC
clone_size: large; d_call: -; cdr3_length: 15; j_call: TRBJ2-1; v_call: TRBV6-1; cdr3_aa: CASSLDGGRYNEQFF; cdr3_nt: TGTGCCAGCAGTTTGGATGGGGGGAGGTACAATGAGCAGTTCTTC
clone_size: many; d_call: -; cdr3_length: 14; j_call: TRBJ1-1; v_call: TRBV6-1; cdr3_aa: CASSLPGKNTEAFF; cdr3_nt: TGTGCCAGCAGTCTCCCCGGCAAAAACACTGAAGCTTTCTTT
clone_size: few; d_call: -; cdr3_length: 13; j_call: TRBJ2-7; v_call: TRBV2; cdr3_aa: CASRGPLGYEQYF; cdr3_nt: TGTGCCAGCAGAGGGCCCTTAGGGTACGAGCAGTACTTC
clone_size: -; d_call: -; cdr3_length: 17; j_call: TRBJ2-6; v_call: TRBV6-2/TRBV6-3; cdr3_aa: CASSGRDPRSGANVLTF; cdr3_nt: TGTGCCAGCAGTGGTCGGGATCCACGCTCTGGGGCCAACGTCCTGACTTTC
clone_size: -; d_call: -; cdr3_length: 15; j_call: TRBJ2-1; v_call: TRBV12-3/TRBV12-4; cdr3_aa: CASRRTLNSYNEQFF; cdr3_nt: TGTGCCAGCAGGCGGACTCTTAACTCCTACAATGAGCAGTTCTTC
clone_size: -; d_call: TRBD2; cdr3_length: 16; j_call: TRBJ2-1; v_call: TRBV7-3; cdr3_aa: CASSPQIAGLYNEQFF; cdr3_nt: TGTGCCAGCAGCCCTCAAATAGCGGGACTTTACAATGAGCAGTTCTTC
clone_size: -; d_call: -; cdr3_length: 15; j_call: TRBJ2-6; v_call: TRBV29-1; cdr3_aa: CSVQGEGSGANVLTF; cdr3_nt: TGCAGCGTTCAGGGAGAGGGCTCTGGGGCCAACGTCCTGACTTTC
clone_size: -; d_call: -; cdr3_length: 14; j_call: TRBJ2-5; v_call: TRBV28; cdr3_aa: CASSLVGPQETQYF; cdr3_nt: TGTGCCAGCAGTTTGGTAGGTCCCCAAGAGACCCAGTACTTC
clone_size: -; d_call: TRBD1; cdr3_length: 15; j_call: TRBJ1-5; v_call: TRBV6-1; cdr3_aa: CASSENRGGGQPQHF; cdr3_nt: TGTGCCAGCAGTGAGAACAGGGGAGGGGGCCAGCCCCAGCATTTT
clone_size: -; d_call: TRBD2; cdr3_length: 16; j_call: TRBJ2-4; v_call: TRBV7-9; cdr3_aa: CASSLGQGGSKNIQYF; cdr3_nt: TGTGCCAGCAGCTTAGGGCAGGGAGGGTCCAAAAACATTCAGTACTTC
clone_size: -; d_call: -; cdr3_length: 13; j_call: TRBJ2-7; v_call: TRBV6-6; cdr3_aa: CASSRDQIYEQYF; cdr3_nt: TGTGCCAGCAGTCGGGACCAGATCTACGAGCAGTACTTC
clone_size: many; d_call: -; cdr3_length: 18; j_call: TRBJ1-5; v_call: TRBV18; cdr3_aa: CASSALGQQSGTNQPQHF; cdr3_nt: TGTGCCAGCTCAGCCCTTGGACAGCAGAGTGGGACCAATCAGCCCCAGCATTTT
clone_size: -; d_call: TRBD2; cdr3_length: 20; j_call: TRBJ2-5; v_call: TRBV7-3; cdr3_aa: CAARAGARTSGRAVRETQYF; cdr3_nt: TGTGCCGCTAGGGCAGGGGCTCGGACTAGCGGGAGGGCCGTGAGAGAGACCCAGTACTTC
clone_size: -; d_call: -; cdr3_length: 16; j_call: TRBJ2-2; v_call: TRBV5-1; cdr3_aa: CASSLVLVASFGELFF; cdr3_nt: TGCGCCAGCAGCTTGGTACTAGTCGCTTCCTTCGGGGAGCTGTTTTTT
clone_size: many; d_call: TRBD1; cdr3_length: 16; j_call: TRBJ1-4; v_call: TRBV19; cdr3_aa: CASIGNRGHPNEKLFF; cdr3_nt: TGTGCCAGTATTGGAAACAGGGGGCATCCTAATGAAAAACTGTTTTTT
clone_size: -; d_call: -; cdr3_length: 17; j_call: TRBJ2-5; v_call: TRBV19; cdr3_aa: CASTPRGQGAGGETQYF; cdr3_nt: TGTGCCAGTACCCCCCGCGGGCAGGGGGCGGGAGGAGAGACCCAGTACTTC
clone_size: -; d_call: -; cdr3_length: 16; j_call: TRBJ2-7; v_call: TRBV6-8; cdr3_aa: CASSQRPGLRTYEQYF; cdr3_nt: TGTGCCAGCAGCCAGAGGCCGGGTCTTCGAACCTACGAGCAGTACTTC
clone_size: -; d_call: TRBD2; cdr3_length: 16; j_call: TRBJ2-1; v_call: TRBV7-3; cdr3_aa: CASSYGGLVGYNEQFF; cdr3_nt: TGTGCCAGCAGCTACGGGGGACTAGTTGGGTACAATGAGCAGTTCTTC
clone_size: -; d_call: TRBD1; cdr3_length: 14; j_call: TRBJ1-2; v_call: TRBV6-1; cdr3_aa: CASSHQGGAKGYTF; cdr3_nt: TGTGCCAGCAGTCACCAGGGGGGGGCGAAAGGCTACACCTTC
clone_size: -; d_call: -; cdr3_length: 10; j_call: TRBJ2-7; v_call: TRBV7-9; cdr3_aa: CASSLNVAFF; cdr3_nt: TGTGCCAGCAGCTTAAACGTAGCTTTCTTC
clone_size: few; d_call: TRBD2; cdr3_length: 17; j_call: TRBJ2-5; v_call: TRBV7-2; cdr3_aa: CASSLALSSGSRETQYF; cdr3_nt: TGTGCCAGCAGCTTAGCGCTATCTAGCGGGAGTAGGGAGACCCAGTACTTC
clone_size: -; d_call: -; cdr3_length: 13; j_call: TRBJ2-1; v_call: TRBV7-2; cdr3_aa: CASSLTSEAGQFF; cdr3_nt: TGTGCCAGCAGCTTGACTAGTGAGGCTGGGCAGTTCTTC
clone_size: many; d_call: -; cdr3_length: 15; j_call: TRBJ1-2; v_call: TRBV27; cdr3_aa: CASSLVGTGRGGYTF; cdr3_nt: TGTGCCAGCAGTTTAGTCGGTACAGGGAGGGGTGGCTACACCTTC
clone_size: -; d_call: TRBD2; cdr3_length: 18; j_call: TRBJ2-3; v_call: TRBV7-2; cdr3_aa: CASSPNYTGRTLPDTQYF; cdr3_nt: TGTGCCAGCAGCCCCAACTACACCGGGAGGACCCTCCCAGATACGCAGTATTTT
clone_size: -; d_call: -; cdr3_length: 17; j_call: TRBJ2-6; v_call: TRBV7-8; cdr3_aa: CASSQGSASSGANVLTF; cdr3_nt: TGTGCCAGCAGCCAAGGGTCTGCGAGCTCTGGGGCCAACGTCCTGACTTTC
clone_size: -; d_call: -; cdr3_length: 13; j_call: TRBJ2-5; v_call: TRBV12-3/TRBV12-4; cdr3_aa: CASSRTGQETQYF; cdr3_nt: TGTGCCAGCAGTCGGACTGGCCAAGAGACCCAGTACTTC
clone_size: -; d_call: TRBD1; cdr3_length: 11; j_call: TRBJ2-3; v_call: TRBV6-2/TRBV6-3; cdr3_aa: CASRTTGEQLF; cdr3_nt: TGTGCCAGCAGGACCACAGGGGAGCAGTTATTT